This TCR beta chain was captured by sequencing in a study of blood T cell repertoires in COVID-19. TCRdb's table, derived via immunoSEQ multiplex PCR, lists solely in-frame clones and lacks some. The sample carries fewer than 200,000 clones, about 83% recorded once. Germline CDR1 and CDR2: SQVTM and ANQGSEA. Trimming shortened V by 6 bases and J by 6 bases, and 14 bases separated the two germline ends. This CDR3 has 12 residues. Sequenced input: peripheral blood. The chain links TRBV29-1 to TRBJ2-5; weak D call: TRBD2 (5 bases). The TCR sequence derives from a man in his forties who had recovered from COVID-19. The CDR3 sequence: CSVASSGKTQYF. The CDR3 coding sequence is TGCAGCGTCGCTAGTTCCGGGAAGACCCAGTACTTC.